This T cell receptor (beta chain) was found in a study of cytomegalovirus exposure and HLA in healthy donors. PCR amplification relied on 60 Vbeta primers (plus 13 Jbeta primers). This table comes from immunoSEQ multiplex PCR, and its TCRdb copy is limited to in-frame clones, with some not included. The sample yields about 160,000 clones, 75% to 85% seen once. Germline assignment: CDR1 LGHNA and CDR2 YNFKEQ. The CDR3 spans 15 residues. V shed 5 bases, J shed 0 bases, and the junction held 4 bases outside the gene matches. Material for sequencing was PBMCs. The receptor was isolated from a man over 45 in good health and CMV-seropositive. The rearrangement links TRBV4-2 to TRBJ1-5; 7 bases align to TRBD1. The CDR3 DNA reads as TGTGCCAGCAGCTTGGGACAGACTAGCAATCAGCCCCAGCATTTT. Its protein product is CASSLGQTSNQPQHF.